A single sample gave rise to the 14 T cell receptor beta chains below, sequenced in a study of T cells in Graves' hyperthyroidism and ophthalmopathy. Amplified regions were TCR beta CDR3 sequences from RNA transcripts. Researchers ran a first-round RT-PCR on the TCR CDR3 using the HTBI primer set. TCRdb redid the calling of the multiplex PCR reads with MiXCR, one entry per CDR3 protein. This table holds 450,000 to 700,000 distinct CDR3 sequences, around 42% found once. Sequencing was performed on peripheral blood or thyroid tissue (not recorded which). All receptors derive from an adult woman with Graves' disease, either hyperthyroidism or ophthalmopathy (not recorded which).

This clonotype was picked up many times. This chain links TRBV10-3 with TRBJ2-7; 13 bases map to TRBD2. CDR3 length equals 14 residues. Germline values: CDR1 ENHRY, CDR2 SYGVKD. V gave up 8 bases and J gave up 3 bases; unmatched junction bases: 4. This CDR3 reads CAIRGTSGNYEQYF. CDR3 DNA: TGTGCCATCCGAGGGACTAGCGGGAACTACGAGCAGTACTTC.

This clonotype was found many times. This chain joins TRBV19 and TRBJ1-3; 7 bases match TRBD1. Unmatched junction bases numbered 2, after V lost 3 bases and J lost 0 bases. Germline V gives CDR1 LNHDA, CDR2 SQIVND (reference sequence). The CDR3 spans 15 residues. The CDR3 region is CASSMGDSSGNTIYF. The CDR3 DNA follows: TGTGCCAGTAGTATGGGGGACAGCTCTGGAAACACCATATATTTT.

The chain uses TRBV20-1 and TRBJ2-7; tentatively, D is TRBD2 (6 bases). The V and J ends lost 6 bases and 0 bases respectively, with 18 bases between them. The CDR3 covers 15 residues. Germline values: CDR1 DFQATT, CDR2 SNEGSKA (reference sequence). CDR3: CSAPGTGIISYEQYF. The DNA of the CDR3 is TGCAGTGCCCCCGGGACTGGGATCATCTCCTACGAGCAGTACTTC.

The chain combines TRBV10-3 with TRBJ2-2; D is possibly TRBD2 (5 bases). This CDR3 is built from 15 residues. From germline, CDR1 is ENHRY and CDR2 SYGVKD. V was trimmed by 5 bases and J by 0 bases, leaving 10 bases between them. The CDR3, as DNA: TGTGCCATCAGTTCGACTACCGCGAACACCGGGGAGCTGTTTTTT. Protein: CAISSTTANTGELFF.

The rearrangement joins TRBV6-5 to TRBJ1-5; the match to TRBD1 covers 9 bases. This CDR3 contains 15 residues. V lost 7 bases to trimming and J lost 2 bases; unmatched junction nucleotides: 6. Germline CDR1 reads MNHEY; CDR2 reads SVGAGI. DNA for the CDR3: TGTGCCAGCAAGGTACAGGGGGCAGGCAATCAGCCCCAGCATTTT. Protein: CASKVQGAGNQPQHF.

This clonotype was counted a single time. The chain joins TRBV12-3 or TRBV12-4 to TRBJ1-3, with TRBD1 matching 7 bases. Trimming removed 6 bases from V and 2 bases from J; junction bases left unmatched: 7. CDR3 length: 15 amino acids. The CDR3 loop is CASSRRQGAGNTIYF. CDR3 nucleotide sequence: TGTGCCAGCAGCCGCAGACAGGGCGCTGGAAACACCATATATTTT.

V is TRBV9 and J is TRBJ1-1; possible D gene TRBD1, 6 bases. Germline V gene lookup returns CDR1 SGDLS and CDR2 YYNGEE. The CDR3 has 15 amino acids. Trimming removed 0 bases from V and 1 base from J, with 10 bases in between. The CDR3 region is CASSVAGGQNTEAFF. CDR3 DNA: TGTGCCAGCAGCGTAGCTGGGGGACAGAACACTGAAGCTTTCTTT. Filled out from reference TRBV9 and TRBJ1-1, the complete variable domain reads DSGVTQTPKHLITATGQRVTLRCSPRSGDLSVYWYQQSLDQGLQFLIQYYNGEERAKGNILERFSAQQFPDLHSELNLSSLELGDSALYFCASSVAGGQNTEAFFGQGTRLTVV.

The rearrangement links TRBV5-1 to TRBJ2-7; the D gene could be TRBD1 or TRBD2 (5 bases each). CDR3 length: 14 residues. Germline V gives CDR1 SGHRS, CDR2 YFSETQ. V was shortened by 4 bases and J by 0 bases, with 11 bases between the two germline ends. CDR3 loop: CASSGGPNSYEQYF. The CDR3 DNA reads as TGCGCCAGCAGCGGGGGACCGAACTCCTACGAGCAGTACTTC.

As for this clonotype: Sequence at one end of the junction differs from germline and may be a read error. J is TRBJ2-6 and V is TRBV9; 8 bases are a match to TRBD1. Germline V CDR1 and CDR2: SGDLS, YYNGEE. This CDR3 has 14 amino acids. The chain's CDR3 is CASSRADRAYVLTF. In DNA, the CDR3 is TGTGCCAGCTCTAGGGCGGACAGGGCCTACGTCCTGACTTTC. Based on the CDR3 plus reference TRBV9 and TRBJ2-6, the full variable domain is DSGVTQTPKHLITATGQRVTLRCSPRSGDLSVYWYQQSLDQGLQFLIQYYNGEERAKGNILERFSAQQFPDLHSELNLSSLELGDSALYFCASSRADRAYVLTFGAGSRLTVL.

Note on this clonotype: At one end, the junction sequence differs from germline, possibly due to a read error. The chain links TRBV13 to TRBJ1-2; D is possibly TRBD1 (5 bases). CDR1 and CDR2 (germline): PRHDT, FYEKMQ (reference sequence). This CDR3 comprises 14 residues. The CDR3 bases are TGTGCCAGCACCTTAGACAGCCTTAGCTCTGGCTACACCTTC. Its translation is CASTLDSLSSGYTF.

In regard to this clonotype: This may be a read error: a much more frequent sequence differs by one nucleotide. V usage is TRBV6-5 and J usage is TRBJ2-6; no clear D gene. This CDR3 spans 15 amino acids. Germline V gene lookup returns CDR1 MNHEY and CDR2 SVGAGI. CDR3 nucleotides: TGTGCCAGCAGTCCCGGTGGGGATGGGGTCAACGTCCTGACTTTC. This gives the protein CASSPGGDGVNVLTF.

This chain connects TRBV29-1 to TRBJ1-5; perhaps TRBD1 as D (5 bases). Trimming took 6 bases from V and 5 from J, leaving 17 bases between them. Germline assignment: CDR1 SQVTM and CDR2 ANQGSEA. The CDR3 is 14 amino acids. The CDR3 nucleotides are TGCAGCGTCGCCACCAGGGACGGATATCAGCCCCAGCATTTT. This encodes CSVATRDGYQPQHF.

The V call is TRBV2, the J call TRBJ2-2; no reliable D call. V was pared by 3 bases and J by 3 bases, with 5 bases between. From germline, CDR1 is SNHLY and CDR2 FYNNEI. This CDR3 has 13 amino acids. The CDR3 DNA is TGTGCCAGCAGTGATAAATACACCGGGGAGCTGTTTTTT. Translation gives CASSDKYTGELFF.

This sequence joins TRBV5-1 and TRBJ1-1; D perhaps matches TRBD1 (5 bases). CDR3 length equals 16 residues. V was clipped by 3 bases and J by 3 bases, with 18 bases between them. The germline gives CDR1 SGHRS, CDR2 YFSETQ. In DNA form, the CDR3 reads TGCGCCAGCAGCTCAACCGGGACTAGCGGACACACTGAAGCTTTCTTT. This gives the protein CASSSTGTSGHTEAFF. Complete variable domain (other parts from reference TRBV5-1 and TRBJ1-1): KAGVTQTPRYLIKTRGQQVTLSCSPISGHRSVSWYQQTPGQGLQFLFEYFSETQRNKGNFPGRFSGRQFSNSRSEMNVSTLELGDSALYLCASSSTGTSGHTEAFFGQGTRLTVV.